The next 26 T cell receptor beta chains were all read from a single sample in a study of regulatory T cells in long-lasting Graves disease. Documented time point: persistent/refractory GD, antithyroid drugs over 5 years with positive TRAb. The TCR library was prepared using RNA isolated from PBMCs. iRepertoire HTBI primers and Arm-PCR of CDR3 regions built TCR beta libraries. TCRdb fed the multiplex PCR reads into MiXCR, producing one record per CDR3 protein. The table has approximately 400,000 distinct CDR3 sequences, 20% seen once; the top ten hold less than 25%. The specimen was peripheral blood mononuclear cells (PBMCs), collected when the disease was refractory, from a patient treated with antithyroid drugs. Source of these receptors: a female donor with Graves disease.

This clonotype was seen at least ten times. CDR3 protein: CASSSSGGEETQYF. CDR3 sequence (DNA): TGTGCCAGCTCATCCTCAGGGGGTGAAGAGACCCAGTACTTC. The V and J genes are TRBV18 and TRBJ2-5; 7 bases match TRBD1. Per the germline V gene, CDR1 is KGHSH and CDR2 is LQKENI. V dropped 5 bases and J dropped 3; count of bases not matched to a gene: 6. The CDR3 has 14 residues.

This clonotype turned up a few times. The J gene is TRBJ1-5, the V gene TRBV19; no firm D call. The ends were cut back, 3 bases at V and 4 bases at J, with 7 bases in the middle. Germline V gives CDR1 LNHDA, CDR2 SQIVND (reference sequence). This CDR3 has 13 amino acids. CDR3 sequence (DNA): TGTGCCAGTAGTATCTACCAGAATCAGCCCCAGCATTTT. This translates into CASSIYQNQPQHF. Full variable domain (rest looked up from reference TRBV19 and TRBJ1-5): DGGITQSPKYLFRKEGQNVTLSCEQNLNHDAMYWYRQDPGQGLRLIYYSQIVNDFQKGDIAEGYSVSREKKESFPLTVTSAQKNPTAFYLCASSIYQNQPQHFGDGTRLSIL.

The V gene is TRBV29-1, the J gene TRBJ2-7, with TRBD2 matching over 7 bases. After removal of 6 bases from V and 5 bases from J, the junction contained 1 base not matched to a gene. CDR3 length: 10 residues. Germline loops: CDR1 SQVTM, CDR2 ANQGSEA. CDR3 nucleotides: TGCAGCGTAGGGAGGGACGAGCAGTACTTC. Protein product: CSVGRDEQYF.

Ten or more counts support this clonotype. CDR3 bases: TGTGCCAGCAGTGTGGGTAACGTCGGTCGACGACGATTAGATAATTCACCCCTCCACTTT. Encoded protein: CASSVGNVGRRRLDNSPLHF. V is TRBV6-1 and J is TRBJ1-6; D is unresolved. V lost 4 bases and J lost 5, with 27 bases in between. The CDR3 sequence is 20 residues long. Germline V gives CDR1 MNHNS, CDR2 SASEGT.

This clonotype was observed at least ten times. This rearrangement joins TRBV28 to TRBJ2-7; D gene uncertain. Germline V gene sequence: CDR1 MDHEN, CDR2 SYDVKM. CDR3 size: 11 residues. V was pared by 6 bases and J by 2 bases, with 5 bases between. This chain's CDR3 is CASSRTYEQYF. CDR3 coding DNA: TGTGCCAGCAGCCGGACCTACGAGCAGTACTTC.

The chain links TRBV9 to TRBJ2-1; tentative D call: TRBD2 (6 bases). CDR3 length: 14 residues. V lost 4 bases and J 4 bases, leaving 12 bases between the germline ends. Germline values: CDR1 SGDLS, CDR2 YYNGEE. The CDR3 DNA is TGTGCCAGCAGCCACCGGGACTCATACAATGAGCAGTTCTTC. The encoded protein is CASSHRDSYNEQFF.

This clonotype has just a few counts. The chain joins TRBV9 to TRBJ2-7; TRBD2 matches 8 bases. The length of the CDR3 is 18 residues. Germline CDR1 reads SGDLS; CDR2 reads YYNGEE. Germline trimming cut 3 bases from V and 3 bases from J; bases unmatched to any gene: 17. In nucleotides, the CDR3 is TGTGCCAGCAGCGCAGCGGTAGATGAAAAGCGGGAGCACTACGAGCAGTACTTC. Translated, it gives CASSAAVDEKREHYEQYF.

About this clonotype: This may come from a read error, since a much larger clone is one base off. The rearrangement links TRBV10-3 to TRBJ2-7; the match to TRBD2 covers 11 bases. The V gene's germline CDR1 is ENHRY and CDR2 SYGVKD. This CDR3 comprises 13 residues. CDR3 region: CATTSGISYERYF. Written as DNA, the CDR3 is TGTGCCACGACTAGCGGGATCTCCTACGAGCGGTACTTC.

This clonotype was picked up a small number of times. The rearrangement joins TRBV14 to TRBJ1-1; 7 bases align to TRBD1. Germline CDR1 reads SGHDN; CDR2 reads FVKESK. J lost 10 bases, V lost 0 bases, and 5 bases had no gene match. The CDR3 sequence is 13 residues long. The CDR3 DNA reads as TGTGCCAGCAGCCAAGAAGGGACAGAGAGAGCTTTCTTT. This encodes CASSQEGTERAFF. The full variable domain, with the rest looked up from reference TRBV14 and TRBJ1-1, is EAGVTQFPSHSVIEKGQTVTLRCDPISGHDNLYWYRRVMGKEIKFLLHFVKESKQDESGMPNNRFLAERTGGTYSTLKVQPAELEDSGVYFCASSQEGTERAFFGQGTRLTVV.

The chain couples TRBV19 to TRBJ1-6, with a possible D match to TRBD1 (5 bases). The CDR3 contains 17 residues. Trimming stripped 5 bases from V and 6 bases from J, with 20 bases between. Germline V gene lookup returns CDR1 LNHDA and CDR2 SQIVND (reference sequence). In nucleotides, the CDR3 is TGTGCCAGTAGTCTCCCCTTCAGCGGGGCGACTAATTCACCCCTCCACTTT. It translates to CASSLPFSGATNSPLHF.

This clonotype was seen more than once but under ten times. An end of the junction does not agree with germline; a read error may underlie this. The V and J genes are TRBV15 and TRBJ2-2, with D perhaps matching TRBD2 (7 bases). The length of the CDR3 is 15 residues. Germline values: CDR1 LNHNV, CDR2 YYDKDF (reference sequence). CDR3 nucleotide sequence: TGTACCACCAGCAGAGATCCGGGGGGCACCGGGGAACTGTTTTTT. Translated: CTTSRDPGGTGELFF.

The chain carries TRBV27 and TRBJ2-7, with 10 bases identical to TRBD2. The CDR3 totals 15 residues. Trimming took 2 bases from V and 3 from J; bases not matched to a gene: 4. CDR1 is MNHEY and CDR2 is SMNVEV in the germline V gene (reference sequence). Written as DNA, the CDR3 is TGTGCCAGCAGTTTACGGGCTAGCGGGAGCTACGAGCAGTACTTC. It codes for CASSLRASGSYEQYF.

V and J are TRBV30 and TRBJ1-2, with 7 bases lining up with TRBD1. CDR1 and CDR2 (germline): GTSNPN, SVGIG (reference sequence). CDR3 size: 14 residues. After removal of 1 base from V and 4 bases from J, the junction contained 6 bases not matched to a gene. CDR3 sequence reads: CAWSESGGFYGYTF. The CDR3 DNA sequence: TGTGCCTGGAGTGAGTCAGGGGGATTCTATGGCTACACCTTC.

This chain joins TRBV12-3 or TRBV12-4 and TRBJ1-3, with a tentative D call TRBD1 (5 bases). CDR3 size: 16 residues. The ends were cut back, 5 bases at V and 0 bases at J, with 14 bases in the middle. In DNA form, the CDR3 reads TGTGCCAGCAGTCCAAGGACACCTAGCTCTGGAAACACCATATATTTT. Its translation: CASSPRTPSSGNTIYF.

This clonotype was detected many times. This chain links TRBV30 with TRBJ2-7, with TRBD2 matching over 9 bases. The CDR3 spans 15 residues. V dropped 0 bases and J dropped 1; count of bases not matched to a gene: 4. Germline V CDR1 and CDR2: GTSNPN, SVGIG (reference sequence). The chain's CDR3 is CAWSVRGRASYEQYF. CDR3 bases: TGTGCCTGGAGTGTACGCGGGAGGGCTTCCTACGAGCAGTACTTC.

The chain joins TRBV6-1 to TRBJ1-2; D is unresolved. The CDR3 extends over 12 amino acids. Trimming removed 4 bases from V and 4 bases from J, with 7 bases in between. Germline V gene sequence: CDR1 MNHNS, CDR2 SASEGT. The CDR3 coding sequence is TGTGCCAGCAGTGTTGTCGTCTATGGCTACACCTTC. This codes for CASSVVVYGYTF.

This clonotype was counted many times. The chain joins TRBV6-1 to TRBJ1-5; 9 bases align to TRBD1. The J segment lost 6 bases and the V segment lost 5 bases, leaving 8 bases of the junction unmatched. The CDR3 is made up of 15 amino acids. Looked up from germline, CDR1 is MNHNS and CDR2 is SASEGT. CDR3 protein: CASSPGQGVRQPQHF. The CDR3 DNA sequence: TGTGCCAGCAGTCCGGGACAGGGAGTTCGTCAGCCCCAGCATTTT.

This clonotype was observed many times. V and J are TRBV6-2 or TRBV6-3 and TRBJ1-2, with D perhaps TRBD1 (5 bases). Germline values: CDR1 MNHEY, CDR2 SVGEGT. The CDR3 loop spans 16 amino acids. V shed 2 bases and J shed 7 bases, with 20 bases lying between them. CDR3 sequence: CASSYDQRQHLGGYTF. The CDR3 DNA sequence: TGTGCCAGCAGTTACGATCAAAGACAGCACTTGGGTGGCTACACCTTC.

The gene calls are TRBV7-2 and TRBJ2-3; 7 bases match TRBD2. Germline V gene lookup returns CDR1 SGHTA and CDR2 FQGNSA. The CDR3 contains 15 residues. V trimming: 8 bases; J trimming: 4 bases; junction bases outside the gene matches: 12. The CDR3 bases are TGTGCCAGCTCCCCAGCGGGACTGAGCGCAGATACGCAGTATTTT. This gives the protein CASSPAGLSADTQYF.

The CDR3 sequence: CASSPDYGGRETQYF. DNA for the CDR3: TGTGCCAGCAGCCCTGACTATGGCGGGCGAGAGACCCAGTACTTC. The V call is TRBV4-2, the J call TRBJ2-5; possible D gene TRBD2, 5 bases. Germline V gene lookup returns CDR1 LGHNA and CDR2 YNFKEQ. This CDR3 is built from 15 residues. The ends were cut back, 4 bases at V and 4 bases at J, with 16 bases in the middle.

This clonotype was seen more than once but under ten times. This rearrangement joins TRBV28 to TRBJ2-2; unclear D gene. Trimming pared 2 bases from V and 4 bases from J, leaving 11 bases between. Germline V gene sequence: CDR1 MDHEN, CDR2 SYDVKM. The CDR3 length is 15 residues. The CDR3 DNA sequence: TGTGCCAGCAGTTTAACCCCGGACCCCACCGGGGAGCTGTTTTTT. Encoded protein: CASSLTPDPTGELFF.

This chain connects TRBV5-1 to TRBJ2-5; D not certain. V lost 4 bases and J 5 bases, leaving 15 bases between the germline ends. Germline V gene sequence: CDR1 SGHRS, CDR2 YFSETQ. This CDR3 has 14 amino acids. DNA of the CDR3: TGCGCCAGCAGCGCCCGGGCCGACAAGGAGACCCAGTACTTC. Its translation: CASSARADKETQYF.

V usage is TRBV7-9 and J usage is TRBJ2-7, with D perhaps being TRBD1 or TRBD2 (6 bases each). The CDR3 sequence is 15 residues long. Deletions cut 5 bases from V and 1 base from J, with 15 bases between. Germline CDR1 reads SEHNR; CDR2 reads FQNEAQ (reference sequence). CDR3 DNA sequence: TGTGCCAGCAGCCCCCGGGGGACAACTTCCTACGAGCAGTACTTC. Protein product: CASSPRGTTSYEQYF. Full variable domain (missing parts from reference TRBV7-9 and TRBJ2-7): DTGVSQNPRHKITKRGQNVTFRCDPISEHNRLYWYRQTLGQGPEFLTYFQNEAQLEKSRLLSDRFSAERPKGSFSTLEIQRTEQGDSAMYLCASSPRGTTSYEQYFGPGTRLTVT.

V is TRBV11-2 and J is TRBJ2-2, with no clear D. This CDR3 has 15 residues. Trimming left V 0 bases short and J 5 bases short, with 10 bases between. CDR1 SGHAT and CDR2 FQNNGV come from the germline V gene. CDR3 region: CASSLDWVRTGELFF. DNA for the CDR3: TGTGCCAGCAGCTTAGATTGGGTGCGGACCGGGGAGCTGTTTTTT.

The table lists this clonotype with many counts. The rearrangement uses TRBV18 and TRBJ2-2; D not certain. Trimming stripped 9 bases from V and 0 bases from J, with 5 bases between. The length of the CDR3 is 12 residues. The germline V gene has CDR1 KGHSH and CDR2 LQKENI. The CDR3 sequence: CASQSNTGELFF. For the CDR3, the DNA is TGTGCCAGTCAATCGAACACCGGGGAGCTGTTTTTT. The full variable domain, completed using reference TRBV18 and TRBJ2-2, is NAGVMQNPRHLVRRRGQEARLRCSPMKGHSHVYWYRQLPEEGLKFMVYLQKENIIDESGMPKERFSAEFPKEGPSILRIQQVVRGDSAAYFCASQSNTGELFFGEGSRLTVL.

This clonotype was counted between two and nine times. V gene TRBV4-3 combines with J gene TRBJ2-5; 8 bases fit TRBD2. The V gene's germline CDR1 is LGHNA and CDR2 YSLEER. The trim removed 0 bases at V and 7 bases at J, leaving 4 bases unmatched. The CDR3 length is 14 residues. The CDR3 reads CASSQDGAGGTQYF. In DNA form, the CDR3 reads TGCGCCAGCAGCCAAGATGGGGCGGGGGGGACCCAGTACTTC.